Ten or more counts support the clone carrying this TCR beta chain. PCR was performed a second time for about 7 to 12 cycles using a sample-barcoded 5' primer and a J-beta primer mix. All cDNA molecules were each tagged by a template-switch adaptor with 12 random nucleotides. TCRdb re-derived calls from the 5' RACE reads in MiXCR, one entry per CDR3 protein. The sample lists over 550,000 distinct CDR3 sequences; approximately 30% were seen once. The germline CDR1 and CDR2 sequences are MDHEN and SYDVKM. The CDR3 is 12 amino acids. The trim removed 9 bases at V and 4 bases at J, leaving 6 bases unmatched. The data were taken from a study of blood T cells in healthy people across ages.

This rearrangement joins TRBV28 to TRBJ2-7; TRBD1 matches at 7 bases. The sequencing sample was made of blood. This TCR was recovered from a woman at least 80 years old in good health. The CDR3 loop is CASAGGHYEQYF. CDR3 sequence (DNA): TGTGCCAGTGCAGGGGGTCATTACGAGCAGTACTTC.